The clone carrying this TCR beta chain appeared many times. Time point here: newly diagnosed GD, antithyroid drugs for less than 3 months. RNA from PBMCs was the source of the TCR library. This specimen comes from a study of regulatory T cells in long-lasting Graves disease. V gave up 3 bases and J gave up 2 bases, with 9 bases separating them. This CDR3 contains 14 residues. Germline V gives CDR1 MNHEY, CDR2 SMNVEV (reference sequence). With iRepertoire HTBI primers and Arm-PCR of CDR3 regions, TCR beta libraries were built. TCRdb fed the multiplex PCR reads into MiXCR, producing one record per CDR3 protein. This sample has a few hundred thousand distinct CDR3 sequences, with 15% to 20% found just once. These same data were also listed under a study on T cells in Graves' hyperthyroidism and ophthalmopathy.

The rearrangement joins TRBV27 to TRBJ2-3, with a possible D match to TRBD2 (5 bases). This TCR was sampled from a woman between 18 and 29 years old with Graves disease. This specimen consisted of peripheral blood mononuclear cells (PBMCs), obtained at new diagnosis, from a patient treated with antithyroid drugs. CDR3 in amino acids: CASSLNDYTDTQYF. CDR3 in DNA: TGTGCCAGCAGTTTGAACGACTACACAGATACGCAGTATTTT.